Below, one T cell receptor beta chain is given with its context. Its antigen remains unknown. These data are taken from a study of blood T cells in healthy people across ages. Study-level points and caveats: In long-lived donors, naive CD4+ cell counts and diversity exceeded those of aged donors.

The germline V gene has CDR1 SNHLY and CDR2 FYNNEI. This CDR3 is built from 15 residues. Trimming stripped 8 bases from V and 4 bases from J, with 18 bases between. Primed by a sample-barcoded 5' primer and a J-beta primer mix, a second PCR proceeded for about 7 to 12 cycles. TCRdb redid the calling of the 5' RACE reads with MiXCR, one entry per CDR3 protein. The sample records under 2 million distinct CDR3 sequences, almost 35% being singletons. The clonotype originates from a woman aged 25-40 years in good health. The chain is built from TRBV2 and TRBJ2-1; D is possibly TRBD1 (6 bases). Material: blood. DNA for the CDR3: TGTGCCAGCTGCCGTCGCACAGGGCTTTACAATGAGCAGTTCTTC. This gives the protein CASCRRTGLYNEQFF.